The 17 T cell receptor beta chains below come from one sample, sequenced in a study of Graves' ophthalmopathy and Graves' hyperthyroidism. The study amplified TCR beta CDR3 regions using RNA transcripts. The library came from an HTBI-primed first-round RT-PCR and a second-round multiplex PCR. TCRdb re-derived calls from the multiplex PCR reads in MiXCR, one entry per CDR3 protein. The sample has 360,000 or so distinct CDR3 sequences; about 16% are singletons. The sequenced sample consisted of peripheral blood. The origin of the receptors is a woman aged 18-35 years with Graves' ophthalmopathy.

This clonotype appeared many times. The rearrangement joins TRBV28 to TRBJ1-6; perhaps TRBD1 as D (5 bases). V lost 7 bases to trimming and J lost 8 bases, with 27 bases between them. CDR3 length: 18 residues. The germline V gene encodes CDR1 MDHEN and CDR2 SYDVKM. The CDR3 loop is CASTLHLRGGTGYSPLHF. In DNA, the CDR3 is TGTGCCAGCACCCTACACCTACGGGGGGGGACGGGATATTCACCCCTCCACTTT.

Many counts were recorded for this clonotype. The genes are TRBV11-2 and TRBJ2-7, with a weak D call TRBD2 (6 bases). The germline V gene has CDR1 SGHAT and CDR2 FQNNGV. The CDR3 spans 16 residues. Trimming took 1 base from V and 0 from J, leaving 13 bases between them. The CDR3 spells CASSLGWRRGSYEQYF. DNA of the CDR3: TGTGCCAGCAGCTTAGGGTGGCGGCGGGGCTCCTACGAGCAGTACTTC. Variable domain in full (rest from reference TRBV11-2 and TRBJ2-7): EAGVAQSPRYKIIEKRQSVAFWCNPISGHATLYWYQQILGQGPKLLIQFQNNGVVDDSQLPKDRFSAERLKGVDSTLKIQPAKLEDSAVYLCASSLGWRRGSYEQYFGPGTRLTVT.

This clonotype has ten or more counts. The chain couples TRBV28 to TRBJ1-1; D may be TRBD1 (5 bases). Germline V gives CDR1 MDHEN, CDR2 SYDVKM. The CDR3 has 14 amino acids. V was shortened by 3 bases and J by 4 bases, with 12 bases between the two germline ends. CDR3: CASSFEGQGTEAFF. The CDR3 DNA reads TGTGCCAGCAGTTTTGAAGGGCAGGGCACTGAAGCTTTCTTT.

This clonotype was observed at least ten times. This chain uses TRBV7-9 with TRBJ2-5; D possibly corresponds to TRBD2 (6 bases). The germline V gene has CDR1 SEHNR and CDR2 FQNEAQ (reference sequence). The ends were cut back, 0 bases at V and 5 bases at J, with 13 bases in the middle. This CDR3 has 15 amino acids. CDR3 bases: TGTGCCAGCAGCTTAGCCTGGGGCAGCGGGGAGACCCAGTACTTC. Residues: CASSLAWGSGETQYF.

The chain joins TRBV6-5 to TRBJ2-7; D is possibly TRBD2 (5 bases). The CDR3 runs 13 residues. Trimming left V 3 bases short and J 3 bases short, with 9 bases between. Germline CDR1 reads MNHEY; CDR2 reads SVGAGI. The CDR3 spells CASSYTEVYEQYF. CDR3 in DNA: TGTGCCAGCAGTTATACGGAGGTCTACGAGCAGTACTTC.

V is TRBV6-2 or TRBV6-3 and J is TRBJ1-1; a possible D gene is TRBD1 (5 bases). V dropped 4 bases and J dropped 6 bases, with 15 bases sitting between them. Per the germline V gene, CDR1 is MNHEY and CDR2 is SVGEGT. The CDR3 has 14 amino acids. In DNA form, the CDR3 reads TGTGCCAGCAGTTCCCCGACAGTCCACGCTGAAGCTTTCTTT. The encoded protein is CASSSPTVHAEAFF.

This clonotype was found many times. The V call is TRBV19, the J call TRBJ1-5; 8 bases align to TRBD1. Germline trimming cut 5 bases from V and 7 bases from J; bases unmatched to any gene: 7. The CDR3 has 14 amino acids. Germline V lookup: CDR1 LNHDA, CDR2 SQIVND (reference sequence). The CDR3 DNA sequence: TGTGCCAGTAGTCCGGACAGGGTATGGCAGCCCCAGCATTTT. Its translation is CASSPDRVWQPQHF. Full variable domain (remainder filled in from reference TRBV19 and TRBJ1-5): DGGITQSPKYLFRKEGQNVTLSCEQNLNHDAMYWYRQDPGQGLRLIYYSQIVNDFQKGDIAEGYSVSREKKESFPLTVTSAQKNPTAFYLCASSPDRVWQPQHFGDGTRLSIL.

This clonotype has a handful of counts. The junction does not match germline at one end; this may be a read error. The chain employs TRBV18 and TRBJ2-7, with 7 bases lining up with TRBD1. This CDR3 spans 15 amino acids. Looked up from germline, CDR1 is KGHSH and CDR2 is LQKENI. CDR3 loop: CAGSPADRASYEQYF. CDR3 DNA sequence: TGTGCCGGCTCACCAGCAGACAGGGCATCCTACGAGCAGTACTTC.

This clonotype has ten or more counts. The chain is built from TRBV29-1 and TRBJ1-2; D not certain. Germline V gene lookup returns CDR1 SQVTM and CDR2 ANQGSEA. The CDR3 sequence is 13 residues long. V lost 0 bases and J lost 8, with 13 bases in between. The CDR3 sequence: CSVEDGGGNGYTF. The CDR3 coding sequence is TGCAGCGTTGAAGATGGTGGAGGGAACGGCTACACCTTC.

This clonotype came up many times. The chain employs TRBV13 and TRBJ2-4; the D gene is possibly TRBD1 (6 bases). This CDR3 has 15 amino acids. The germline V gene encodes CDR1 PRHDT and CDR2 FYEKMQ (reference sequence). With 5 bases removed from V and 0 bases from J, the gap between germline ends came to 11 bases. CDR3 DNA sequence: TGTGCCAGCAGCCCCTGGACAGAAGCCAAAAACATTCAGTACTTC. Protein sequence: CASSPWTEAKNIQYF.

At least ten counts were recorded for this clonotype. This chain joins TRBV11-2 and TRBJ2-5, with D tentatively TRBD1 (6 bases). The V end lost 2 bases, the J end lost 4 bases, and 14 bases lay between the germline ends. The CDR3 runs to 15 residues. In germline, CDR1 is SGHAT, CDR2 FQNNGV. The CDR3 reads CASSLPTGNLETQYF. DNA for the CDR3: TGTGCCAGCAGCTTACCAACAGGGAACCTAGAGACCCAGTACTTC.

This clonotype was detected ten times or more. The chain employs TRBV27 and TRBJ2-7, with 9 bases lining up with TRBD1. The CDR3 runs 15 residues. V gave up 3 bases and J gave up 4 bases; unmatched junction bases: 7. The germline V gene has CDR1 MNHEY and CDR2 SMNVEV (reference sequence). CDR3 coding DNA: TGTGCCAGCAGTTTCACGGGACAGGGATCGTACGAGCAGTACTTC. This encodes CASSFTGQGSYEQYF.

At least ten counts were recorded for this clonotype. The chain recombines TRBV29-1 with TRBJ2-7; 7 nucleotides line up with TRBD2. This CDR3 spans 14 amino acids. Germline V gene sequence: CDR1 SQVTM, CDR2 ANQGSEA. The ends lost 7 bases at V and 0 bases at J; junction bases unmatched: 9. The CDR3 is CSAYGTGGSYEQYF. As DNA, the CDR3 is TGCAGCGCCTACGGGACGGGGGGCTCCTACGAGCAGTACTTC.

This clonotype appeared many times. V is TRBV28 and J is TRBJ2-7; the D call may be TRBD1 or TRBD2 (5 bases each). The CDR3 has 15 residues. The germline V and J ends were trimmed by 5 bases and 2 bases, with 16 bases remaining between them. CDR1 and CDR2 from the germline V gene are MDHEN and SYDVKM. The CDR3 here is CASSRRQWGAYEQYF. The DNA of the CDR3 is TGTGCCAGCAGTAGACGACAGTGGGGAGCCTACGAGCAGTACTTC.

This clonotype has a count of ten or more. The CDR3 loop is CSGRNIMNTEAFF. The CDR3 coding sequence is TGCAGCGGTAGAAATATCATGAACACTGAAGCTTTCTTT. The chain joins TRBV29-1 to TRBJ1-1, with D unresolved. Trimming removed 7 bases at V and 0 bases at J, with 12 bases between. Germline lookup yields CDR1 SQVTM and CDR2 ANQGSEA. CDR3 size: 13 residues.

This clonotype has ten or more counts. The V gene is TRBV14, the J gene TRBJ1-2; no clear D. Trimming removed 5 bases at V and 4 bases at J, with 11 bases between. The CDR3 is made up of 13 amino acids. Germline-derived CDR1 and CDR2 are SGHDN and FVKESK. The CDR3 region has the DNA TGTGCCAGCAGCTCATGGACCTCCTATGGCTACACCTTC. This translates into CASSSWTSYGYTF.

At least ten counts were recorded for this clonotype. The V and J genes are TRBV24-1 and TRBJ1-2, with D unclear. The CDR3 totals 11 residues. Trimming left V 5 bases short and J 5 bases short, with 5 bases between. From germline, CDR1 is KGHDR and CDR2 SFDVKD. The CDR3 DNA follows: TGTGCCACCAGTGGGGTTTATGGCTACACCTTC. It encodes CATSGVYGYTF.